Listed below are T cell receptor beta chains from one sample, sequenced in a study of T cells after yellow fever vaccination. Each CDR3 protein is one row after TCRdb ran MiXCR on the 5' RACE reads. The table shows about 300,000 distinct CDR3 sequences, with roughly 6.8% occurring only once. The sample was PBMCs, taken about 41 days after the first yellow fever vaccination. All receptors come from a man younger than 35 who received the YFV17D yellow fever vaccine. The CDR3 runs from the conserved cysteine through the conserved F or W. A D gene is named only where the DNA matches it firmly. Some rows mark clone size as missing; the rest say once, few, many or name a class of expanded clone.

D,size,J,V,DNA,CDR3
TRBD1,few,TRBJ2-1,TRBV5-1,TGCGCCAGCAGCTTAGGGGGACAGGGGGTTTGGAATGAGCAGTTCTTC,CASSLGGQGVWNEQFF
NA,few,TRBJ2-7,TRBV5-4,TGTGCCAGCAGCCCTCCGGGACACCCAGCCGAGCAGTACTTC,CASSPPGHPAEQYF
TRBD1,few,TRBJ1-1,TRBV20-1,TGCAGTGCACCCTCCGGACAGGGGGCCGCTGAAGCTTTCTTT,CSAPSGQGAAEAFF
TRBD2,NA,TRBJ2-1,TRBV5-4,TGTGCCAGCAGCTTGTCGGGGGGGAAATACAATGAGCAGTTCTTC,CASSLSGGKYNEQFF
TRBD2,NA,TRBJ2-7,TRBV4-2,TGTGCCAGCAGCACCAGCGGGGGGGCAGTAGACGAGCAGTACTTC,CASSTSGGAVDEQYF
NA,many,TRBJ2-1,TRBV11-2,TGTGCCAGCGGCTATGAGCAGTTCTTC,CASGYEQFF
NA,NA,TRBJ1-1,TRBV27,TGTGCCAGCAGTTCCCGGACAAGTCTTGACACTGAAGCTTTCTTT,CASSSRTSLDTEAFF
NA,few,TRBJ1-6,TRBV7-2,TGTGCCAGCAGCTTATTGGGGGGCATTAATTCACCCCTCCACTTT,CASSLLGGINSPLHF
TRBD1,many,TRBJ2-3,TRBV29-1,TGCAGCGTTGAGACTTGGGACAGGGGACTCCTAGCACAAGATACGCAGTATTTT,CSVETWDRGLLAQDTQYF
NA,many,TRBJ2-2,TRBV12-3/TRBV12-4,TGTGCCAGCAGTTTCCGGCCCGGGGAGCTGTTTTTT,CASSFRPGELFF
TRBD2,few,TRBJ2-1,TRBV5-1,TGCGCCAGCAGCTTGGGTACTAGCGGGGTCCATGGGGCCGGCGACAATGAGCAGTTCTTC,CASSLGTSGVHGAGDNEQFF
TRBD2,many,TRBJ2-3,TRBV10-3,TGTGCCATCAGTGAGTCTAGCGGGGGTCCAGATACGCAGTATTTT,CAISESSGGPDTQYF
NA,many,TRBJ2-5,TRBV9,TGTGCCAGCAGCGGGCGGGACACCTTAAAAGAGACCCAGTACTTC,CASSGRDTLKETQYF
NA,NA,TRBJ2-3,TRBV10-3,TGTGCCATCAGTGAGGGGGGGTCCGGGGCCACAGATACGCAGTATTTT,CAISEGGSGATDTQYF
TRBD2,few,TRBJ2-5,TRBV12-3/TRBV12-4,TGTGCCAGCAGTTCCGGGACTAGGCGCGGGACCCAGTACTTC,CASSSGTRRGTQYF
NA,few,TRBJ1-1,TRBV12-3/TRBV12-4,TGTGCCAGCAGTTTTCTGTCTATGAACACTGAAGCTTTCTTT,CASSFLSMNTEAFF
NA,NA,TRBJ2-3,TRBV27,TGTGCCAGCAGTTTATCGAAGTGGGGGACTGTAGCAGATACGCAGTATTTT,CASSLSKWGTVADTQYF
TRBD1,NA,TRBJ2-3,TRBV12-3/TRBV12-4,TGTGCCAGCAGTTTTCGACAGGGCCCTGATACGCAGTATTTT,CASSFRQGPDTQYF
TRBD2,few,TRBJ2-2,TRBV5-1,TGCGCCAGCAGCTTCGCCCAGGGACTAGCCGGGGAGCTGTTTTTT,CASSFAQGLAGELFF
TRBD1,few,TRBJ2-1,TRBV28,TGTGCCAGCAGTCCGCGGACAGGGGGCTATAGTGAGCAGTTCTTC,CASSPRTGGYSEQFF
NA,many,TRBJ1-6,TRBV15,TGTGCCACCAGCAGAGAAAACTCACCCCTCCACTTT,CATSRENSPLHF
TRBD1,few,TRBJ1-1,TRBV4-3,TGCGCCAGCAGCCAAGATCTCACCGGGACAGGGTCCGGGACGCAAGCTTTCTTT,CASSQDLTGTGSGTQAFF
TRBD2,NA,TRBJ2-2,TRBV7-2,TGTGCCAGCAGCTTGACCTCGGGGACGGCGGGGGCCGGGGAGCTGTTTTTT,CASSLTSGTAGAGELFF
NA,few,TRBJ2-5,TRBV3-1,TGTGCCAGCAGCCCCGATGTCTCAGAAGAGACCCAGTACTTC,CASSPDVSEETQYF
TRBD2,NA,TRBJ2-5,TRBV7-2,TGTGCCAGCACCTACGCGGGACTAGTAGAGACCCAGTACTTC,CASTYAGLVETQYF
NA,NA,TRBJ2-1,TRBV28,TGTGCCAGCATATCCGGGGTGGGCTCCTACAATGAGCAGTTCTTC,CASISGVGSYNEQFF
NA,NA,TRBJ1-2,TRBV6-5,TGTGCCAGCCTTGGGGCCGTCTACACCTTC,CASLGAVYTF
NA,many,TRBJ2-5,TRBV7-8,TGTGCCAGCAGTTGGGGATTAGAGACCCAGTACTTC,CASSWGLETQYF
NA,many,TRBJ1-5,TRBV27,TGTGCCAGCAGTTTGATGAGTGGCGGGAATCAGCCCCAGCATTTT,CASSLMSGGNQPQHF
NA,NA,TRBJ2-5,TRBV5-4,TGTGCCAGCAGCCGATACGGGGCCCTCCGGGAGACCCAGTACTTC,CASSRYGALRETQYF
TRBD2,NA,TRBJ2-3,TRBV11-2,TGTGCCAGCAGAAACATTCGGAATAGCGGGGGGTTCACAGATACGCAGTATTTT,CASRNIRNSGGFTDTQYF
TRBD1,many,TRBJ1-6,TRBV12-3/TRBV12-4,TGTGCCAGCAGTTTGAGGGGGCCGGATTCACCCCTCCACTTT,CASSLRGPDSPLHF
TRBD2,few,TRBJ2-7,TRBV7-2,TGTGCCAGCAGCTCCCCTGGAGCGGGGGGGCCCTACGAGCAGTACTTC,CASSSPGAGGPYEQYF
TRBD2,NA,TRBJ2-7,TRBV4-1,TGCGCCAGCAGCCAGACTAGCGGGGTTCCCTACGAGCAGTACTTC,CASSQTSGVPYEQYF
NA,few,TRBJ2-3,TRBV13,TGTGCCAGCAGCTTAGCGGACTACACAGATACGCAGTATTTT,CASSLADYTDTQYF
NA,few,TRBJ1-1,TRBV27,TGTGCCAGCAGTTCCCACATGAACACTGAAGCTTTCTTT,CASSSHMNTEAFF
NA,many,TRBJ1-6,TRBV7-9,TGTGCCAGCAGCCCTCGGACCGCTTTGCACTTT,CASSPRTALHF
NA,few,TRBJ1-1,TRBV5-4,TGTGCCAGCAGCTTGGACGACACTGAAGCTTTCTTT,CASSLDDTEAFF
NA,few,TRBJ2-6,TRBV29-1,TGCAGCGTTGGAGTCTCTGGGGCCAACGTCCTGACTTTC,CSVGVSGANVLTF
TRBD1,NA,TRBJ2-3,TRBV2,TGTGCCAGCAGTGAAGTGACAGGGATCATAACAGATACGCAGTATTTT,CASSEVTGIITDTQYF
NA,NA,TRBJ2-2,TRBV12-3/TRBV12-4,TGTGCCAGCAGTGGAGGGGGCAGAACCGGGGAGCTGTTTTTT,CASSGGGRTGELFF